This entry concerns a single TCR beta chain. The antigen is not known. Each CDR3 protein gets one entry after TCRdb re-called the reads with MiXCR. The table includes about 700,000 distinct CDR3 sequences, 30% to 35% detected once. With 6 bases removed from V and 3 bases from J, the gap between germline ends came to 17 bases. Germline values: CDR1 SGHAT, CDR2 FQNNGV. This CDR3 has 15 residues. This entry belongs to a study of T cell repertoires in cytomegalovirus infection. About the research overall: Matching HLA type and CMV infection were both indicated by public TCR beta signatures.

The specimen comprised cultured PBMCs, sampled from culture after CMV antigen stimulation. The chain uses TRBV11-2 and TRBJ1-1; D uncertain. The TCR sequence derives from a human donor in good health (CMV status not recorded). Some clones in this sample may be carry-over from other donors' samples. CDR3 loop: CASRPVERLDTEAFF. DNA of the CDR3: TGTGCCAGCAGGCCGGTTGAACGATTGGACACTGAAGCTTTCTTT.